Listed here are 30 T cell receptor beta chains from one sample, sequenced in a study of monozygotic twins with inflammatory bowel disease. One entry per CDR3 protein, without DNA, is what TCRdb gives after re-calling the 5' RACE reads. The table lists 200,000 to 250,000 distinct CDR3 sequences. The specimen sequenced was blood. These receptors all come from a human donor with ulcerative colitis or Crohn's disease, or a healthy co-twin of an affected twin (not recorded which).

The chain couples TRBV5-4 to TRBJ1-2. Germline assignment: CDR1 SGHNT and CDR2 YYREEE (reference sequence). This CDR3 has 14 residues. The CDR3 region is CASSPDPSDYGYTF. Combining the CDR3 with reference TRBV5-4 and TRBJ1-2 gives the whole variable domain ETGVTQSPTHLIKTRGQQVTLRCSSQSGHNTVSWYQQALGQGPQFIFQYYREEENGRGNFPPRFSGLQFPNYSSELNVNALELDDSALYLCASSPDPSDYGYTFGSGTRLTVV.

This chain joins TRBV2 and TRBJ2-7; there is no DNA to check the TCRdb D call of TRBD1. Germline values: CDR1 SNHLY, CDR2 FYNNEI. The CDR3 sequence is 11 residues long. The CDR3 here is CASGDIYEQYF.

J is TRBJ2-3 and V is TRBV3-1. The CDR3 loop spans 15 amino acids. Germline V lookup: CDR1 LGHDT, CDR2 YNNKEL (reference sequence). This CDR3 is CASSPGSEPTDTQYF.

V usage is TRBV5-1 and J usage is TRBJ1-3; the TRBD1 assignment by TCRdb is unverifiable without DNA. CDR1 is SGHRS and CDR2 is YFSETQ in the germline V gene. The CDR3 loop spans 16 amino acids. The CDR3 spells CASSPQGPVSGNTIYF.

This chain connects TRBV5-1 to TRBJ1-1; TCRdb indicates TRBD1, and absent DNA this call remains unverified. The CDR3 has 16 amino acids. CDR1 and CDR2 from the germline V gene are SGHRS and YFSETQ. The CDR3 reads CASSLVRTGSAGLAFF.

This sequence joins TRBV7-2 and TRBJ2-3; the D call of TRBD1 rests on TCRdb alone, since no DNA is present to check it. Germline V gene lookup returns CDR1 SGHTA and CDR2 FQGNSA. This CDR3 has 15 amino acids. CDR3 residues: CASSFGGGAADTQYF. The whole variable domain, filled in from reference TRBV7-2 and TRBJ2-3, reads GAGVSQSPSNKVTEKGKDVELRCDPISGHTALYWYRQSLGQGLEFLIYFQGNSAPDKSGLPSDRFSAERTGGSVSTLTIQRTQQEDSAVYLCASSFGGGAADTQYFGPGTRLTVL.

This chain connects TRBV15 to TRBJ2-3; with no DNA, the TCRdb D assignment of TRBD1 cannot be verified. The CDR3 extends over 18 amino acids. Germline values: CDR1 LNHNV, CDR2 YYDKDF (reference sequence). CDR3 protein: CATSRDRTDRADTDTQYF.

The CDR3 sequence is CASSHAPGPIRNEQFF. This chain joins TRBV3-1 and TRBJ2-1; the D call of TRBD1 rests on TCRdb alone, since no DNA is present to check it. CDR1 is LGHDT, CDR2 YNNKEL, per germline (reference sequence). CDR3 length: 16 residues.

CDR3 protein: CASTEGPGPTEETQYF. This chain joins TRBV2 and TRBJ2-5; as DNA is missing, the TRBD1 call by TCRdb cannot be tested. CDR1 and CDR2 from the germline V gene are SNHLY and FYNNEI. CDR3 length: 16 residues.

V and J are TRBV5-1 and TRBJ2-3; TCRdb designates TRBD1, a call that cannot be tested without DNA. This CDR3 is built from 14 residues. Per the germline V gene, CDR1 is SGHRS and CDR2 is YFSETQ. The CDR3 spells CASSSAGGVDTQYF.

The genes are TRBV5-6 and TRBJ1-2. This CDR3 comprises 13 residues. Germline-derived CDR1 and CDR2 are SGHDT and YYEEEE. The CDR3: CASSLDQQYGYTF.

This chain links TRBV4-1 with TRBJ2-4; absent DNA, TCRdb's TRBD2 call cannot be checked. Germline lookup yields CDR1 MGHRA and CDR2 YSYEKL. There are 18 residues in the CDR3. The CDR3 protein is CASSPGALAGIAKNIQYF.

The V gene is TRBV19, the J gene TRBJ2-6; TCRdb selects TRBD1, and the lack of DNA leaves this call unchecked. CDR1 is LNHDA, CDR2 SQIVND, per germline (reference sequence). This CDR3 region has 17 residues. CDR3 protein: CASNPQGYISGANVLTF.

The rearrangement links TRBV6-5 to TRBJ1-1; the D gene TCRdb calls, TRBD1, cannot be checked with no DNA. Per germline, CDR1 MNHEY and CDR2 SVGAGI. The CDR3 is 15 residues long. CDR3 protein: CASSYTPGQGSGAFF.

This chain joins TRBV7-8 and TRBJ2-7. CDR3 length: 15 amino acids. Germline assignment: CDR1 SGHVS and CDR2 FQNEAQ. The CDR3 region is CASSLITGPSYEQYF.

The chain carries TRBV12-3 or TRBV12-4 and TRBJ1-1; no DNA is available, so the TRBD1 call from TCRdb remains unchecked. The CDR3 runs 16 residues. The CDR3 reads CASTTGTGFADTEAFF.

The gene calls are TRBV6-1 and TRBJ2-7; the TRBD1 assignment by TCRdb is unverifiable without DNA. CDR3 length equals 13 residues. Germline CDR1 reads MNHNS; CDR2 reads SASEGT. The CDR3 is CASRPGQLYEQYF.

This chain joins TRBV3-1 and TRBJ2-3; TCRdb reports TRBD2, a call that lacks DNA to check it against. CDR1 LGHDT and CDR2 YNNKEL come from the germline V gene (reference sequence). CDR3 length: 16 amino acids. The CDR3 here is CASSQVITSGADTQYF.

The chain combines TRBV6-5 with TRBJ1-1; with no DNA, the TCRdb D assignment of TRBD1 cannot be verified. CDR1 is MNHEY, CDR2 SVGAGI, per germline. The CDR3 length is 16 residues. CDR3 protein: CASSYSLRGTGFWAFF.

V and J are TRBV6-6 and TRBJ2-5; the TCRdb call, TRBD1, lacks DNA for checking. The CDR3 has 14 residues. The germline gives CDR1 MNHNY, CDR2 SVGAGI (reference sequence). The CDR3 is CASSYTGTPGTQYF.

This chain links TRBV5-1 with TRBJ2-1; the TCRdb call, TRBD1, lacks DNA for checking. Germline lookup yields CDR1 SGHRS and CDR2 YFSETQ. CDR3 length: 15 residues. The CDR3 protein is CATSAGLGSYNEQFF.

The chain's CDR3 is CATGEAGPSSNQPQHF. This rearrangement joins TRBV10-3 to TRBJ1-5. The V gene's germline CDR1 is ENHRY and CDR2 SYGVKD. This CDR3 has 16 residues.

This chain uses TRBV7-9 with TRBJ1-6; checking the TCRdb D call of TRBD1 is not possible without DNA. The CDR3 extends over 14 amino acids. CDR1 is SEHNR and CDR2 is FQNEAQ in the germline V gene (reference sequence). CDR3 sequence: CASSSDSNNSPLHF.

The chain joins TRBV20-1 to TRBJ2-4; TCRdb designates TRBD1, a call that cannot be tested without DNA. The germline V gene has CDR1 DFQATT and CDR2 SNEGSKA (reference sequence). The CDR3 is 12 amino acids. Here the CDR3 reads CSAEQGQNIQYF.

This rearrangement joins TRBV6-1 to TRBJ2-3. The CDR3 has 12 amino acids. The germline V gene has CDR1 MNHNS and CDR2 SASEGT. CDR3 in amino acids: CASEWTTDTQYF.

The gene calls are TRBV5-1 and TRBJ2-1; TCRdb outputs TRBD2, but without DNA this stays unchecked. The CDR3 consists of 15 residues. Germline assignment: CDR1 SGHRS and CDR2 YFSETQ. The CDR3 spells CASSPRYTSSNEQFF.

The genes are TRBV5-1 and TRBJ2-3; TCRdb calls TRBD1, which cannot be checked without DNA. CDR3 length: 15 amino acids. Germline-derived CDR1 and CDR2 are SGHRS and YFSETQ. The CDR3 here is CASSLMGGRTDTQYF.

The chain joins TRBV5-1 to TRBJ2-2; TCRdb's D call, TRBD1, is unchecked because there is no DNA. Germline CDR1 and CDR2: SGHRS and YFSETQ. This CDR3 is built from 15 residues. This CDR3 is CASSLVERGPGELFF.

The V gene is TRBV7-8, the J gene TRBJ1-5. CDR3 size: 19 residues. Germline V gene lookup returns CDR1 SGHVS and CDR2 FQNEAQ. CDR3 region: CASSLIVGPPIHSNQPQHF.

The chain uses TRBV20-1 and TRBJ2-7. This CDR3 comprises 13 residues. In germline, CDR1 is DFQATT, CDR2 SNEGSKA (reference sequence). This CDR3 is CSTRGRSSYEQYF.